The sequence of this T cell receptor (beta chain) was determined in a study of cytomegalovirus exposure and HLA in healthy donors. Study details: T cells numbering around 200 million yielded 90 million to 140 million unique TCR beta sequences in an earlier analysis.

Regarding the study as a whole: Analysis performed later showed TCR beta chains linked to HLA being more clonally expanded than equally common others. Highly shared sequence variants in one cluster were likely a sequencing artifact.

A remark on this clone: Its specificity is unknown.

CDR3 length: 15 amino acids. Germline CDR1 reads SGHRS; CDR2 reads YFSETQ. Trimming took 1 base from V and 4 from J; bases not matched to a gene: 7. The PCR was carried out with 60 Vbeta primers and 13 Jbeta primers. Clones were sequenced by immunoSEQ multiplex PCR, and TCRdb holds only the in-frame ones, with some missing. This table holds 110,000 to 150,000 clones, approximately 68% found once. This chain uses TRBV5-1 with TRBJ2-7; 8 bases are a match to TRBD2. The source material was PBMCs. The origin of this receptor is a man in his sixties in good health and CMV-seronegative. CDR3 in DNA: TGCGCCAGCAGCTTGTCGGCGGGAGGCTTATACGAGCAGTACTTC. The encoded protein is CASSLSAGGLYEQYF.